This TCR beta chain appears in the sequencing data of a study of a mutant IDH1 vaccine in newly diagnosed glioma. For the study at large: Most had both radiotherapy and temozolomide beforehand; others had only one.

Remarks on this clone: The antigen remains undetermined.

Time point of the sample: baseline, week 1 (first vaccination visit). Treatment meaning: pre-vaccination baseline after standard-of-care therapy. Each astrocytoma in the donors was new, WHO grade 3 or 4, IDH1-mutant and ATRX-lost. General study results and limits: Changes in the top peripheral T cell clonotypes seemingly had no bearing on pseudoprogression.

The assay was immunoSEQ multiplex PCR, and TCRdb's table has in-frame clones only and misses some. The data hold tens of thousands of clones, with around three quarters observed a single time. The V gene's germline CDR1 is MDHEN and CDR2 SYDVKM. The CDR3 contains 15 residues. Trimming pared 6 bases from V and 0 bases from J, leaving 12 bases between. The source was PBMCs, collected from a glioma patient treated with radiotherapy, temozolomide or both. V is TRBV28 and J is TRBJ1-5; D gene uncertain. The sequence came from a woman between 40 and 55 years old with glioma. The CDR3 reads CASRGSPYSNQPQHF. The CDR3 nucleotides are TGTGCCAGCAGGGGGAGCCCTTATAGCAATCAGCCCCAGCATTTT.